This T cell receptor beta chain emerged from a study of blood T cell repertoires in COVID-19. Study-level information: Sites across the United States, Italy and Spain contributed samples from acute and convalescent COVID-19.

The length of the CDR3 is 15 residues. With 7 bases clipped from V and 4 bases from J, the junction kept 8 bases outside the gene matches. CDR1 MGHRA and CDR2 YSYEKL come from the germline V gene. Profiling relied on immunoSEQ multiplex PCR, and the TCRdb table lists in-frame clones only, not all of them. Among some 240,000 clones, about 91% were seen once, and the ten largest hold around 4.6%. The TCR sequence derives from a woman between 40 and 55 years old who had recovered from COVID-19. The V call is TRBV4-1, the J call TRBJ2-5; 11 nucleotides align to TRBD2. Material for sequencing was peripheral blood. Here the CDR3 reads CASTQIGTSGETQYF. CDR3 in DNA: TGCGCCAGCACCCAGATCGGGACTAGCGGAGAGACCCAGTACTTC.